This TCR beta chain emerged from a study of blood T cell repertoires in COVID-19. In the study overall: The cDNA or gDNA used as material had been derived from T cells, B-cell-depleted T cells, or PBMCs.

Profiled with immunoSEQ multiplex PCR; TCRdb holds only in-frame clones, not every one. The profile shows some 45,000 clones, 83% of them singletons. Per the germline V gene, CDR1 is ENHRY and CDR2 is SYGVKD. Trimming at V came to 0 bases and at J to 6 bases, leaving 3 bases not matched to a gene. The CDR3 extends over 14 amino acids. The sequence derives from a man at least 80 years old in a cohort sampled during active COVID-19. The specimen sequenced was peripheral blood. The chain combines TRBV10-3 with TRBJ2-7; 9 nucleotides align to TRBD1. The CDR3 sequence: CAISESGTGREQYF. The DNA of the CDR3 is TGTGCCATCAGTGAGTCTGGGACAGGGCGCGAGCAGTACTTC.